These 18 T cell receptor beta chains share one sample of origin, sequenced in a study of spatial heterogeneity in lung cancer. The time point: sample taken at primary tumor resection. Researchers sequenced whole RNA taken from tumor, nontumor lung or frozen PBMC without sorting. In TCRdb, the 5' RACE reads were re-called with MiXCR into one record per CDR3 protein. Of 75,000 to 85,000 distinct CDR3 sequences in the sample, about 20% were seen once. The sequences come from PBMCs, collected at surgery. The receptors originated from a male donor with early-stage non-small cell lung cancer.

In its sample, this clonotype was seen a few times. V is TRBV27 and J is TRBJ2-7; the D gene is possibly TRBD1 (5 bases). V lost 0 bases to trimming and J lost 0 bases, with 6 bases between them. Germline CDR1 and CDR2: MNHEY and SMNVEV (reference sequence). This CDR3 has 14 residues. For the CDR3, the DNA is TGTGCCAGCAGTTTATCGCAGGGCTCCTACGAGCAGTACTTC. It specifies CASSLSQGSYEQYF.

This clonotype showed up just a few times. The rearrangement uses TRBV28 and TRBJ2-1; 9 nucleotides align to TRBD2. This CDR3 comprises 14 residues. Germline CDR1 is MDHEN and CDR2 is SYDVKM. The V gene end was trimmed by 2 bases and the J gene end by 8 bases; junction bases not matched to a gene: 4. In DNA, the CDR3 is TGTGCCAGCAGTTTAGCGGGAGGGCCGTATGAGCAGTTCTTC. Translated: CASSLAGGPYEQFF.

This clonotype was counted a few times. The V gene is TRBV11-2, the J gene TRBJ1-2; D gene uncertain. Trimming left V 4 bases short and J 5 bases short, with 8 bases between. CDR1 and CDR2 (germline): SGHAT, FQNNGV. The CDR3 is 12 amino acids. This CDR3 reads CASSSEVYGYTF. The CDR3 DNA sequence: TGTGCCAGCAGCTCGGAGGTATATGGCTACACCTTC.

This clonotype was found many times. The gene calls are TRBV20-1 and TRBJ1-1; no clear D gene. V gave up 2 bases and J gave up 8 bases, with 18 bases separating them. CDR1 is DFQATT and CDR2 is SNEGSKA in the germline V gene (reference sequence). The CDR3 length is 14 residues. Written as DNA, the CDR3 is TGCAGTGCTAGATCAAGTCAGGTCGTCGGCGAAGCTTTCTTT. It yields the protein CSARSSQVVGEAFF.

This clonotype showed up many times. The chain employs TRBV5-7 and TRBJ2-1; TRBD1 matches at 10 bases. TRBV5-7 is an open reading frame, and its role is uncertain. The CDR3 consists of 17 residues. V lost 3 bases, J lost 5 bases, and 11 bases stayed unmatched. CDR3 sequence (DNA): TGTGCCAGCAGCTCGCGCCAGGGACAGGGGACAGACAATGAGCAGTTCTTC. Translating gives CASSSRQGQGTDNEQFF.

Only a few counts were recorded for this clonotype. The rearrangement links TRBV2 to TRBJ2-2; D assignment may be TRBD1 or TRBD2 (5 bases each). This CDR3 has 16 amino acids. In germline, CDR1 is SNHLY, CDR2 FYNNEI. V gave up 6 bases and J gave up 5 bases, with 19 bases separating them. The CDR3 nucleotides read TGTGCCAGCAGACGAGACGAGGGGTTAAGGACCGGGGAGCTGTTTTTT. Amino acid sequence: CASRRDEGLRTGELFF.

This clonotype was picked up a small number of times. The chain has TRBV6-2 or TRBV6-3 and TRBJ1-5; possible D gene TRBD1, 5 bases. Germline loops: CDR1 MNHEY, CDR2 SVGEGT. This CDR3 is built from 16 residues. V gave up 5 bases and J gave up 1 base, with 15 bases separating them. In nucleotides, the CDR3 is TGTGCCAGCAGTGACCCTCGTGGGGCGAGCAATCAGCCCCAGCATTTT. Protein sequence: CASSDPRGASNQPQHF.

V and J are TRBV5-5 and TRBJ2-2, with 8 bases identical to TRBD2. Germline loops: CDR1 SGHKS, CDR2 YYEKEE (reference sequence). This CDR3 has 14 residues. Unmatched junction bases numbered 5, after V lost 4 bases and J lost 6 bases. The CDR3 bases are TGTGCCAGCAGCCCGGCGGGAGGTCCCGGGGAGCTGTTTTTT. Residues: CASSPAGGPGELFF.

The rearrangement uses TRBV18 and TRBJ1-2; 8 bases match TRBD1. The CDR3 is made up of 14 amino acids. J lost 5 bases, V lost 3 bases, and 5 bases had no gene match. Germline V CDR1 and CDR2: KGHSH, LQKENI. The CDR3 sequence: CASSPDREAYGYTF. For the CDR3, the DNA is TGTGCCAGCTCACCGGACAGGGAGGCTTATGGCTACACCTTC.

This clonotype occurred a few times. The chain joins TRBV7-8 to TRBJ1-1; D not certain. Per germline, CDR1 SGHVS and CDR2 FQNEAQ. This CDR3 has 15 amino acids. The V and J ends lost 5 bases and 1 base respectively, with 14 bases between them. The CDR3 nucleotides are TGTGCCAGCAGCCCGTCAGGTTCCCCGAACACTGAAGCTTTCTTT. Encoded protein: CASSPSGSPNTEAFF.

This clonotype came up many times. This chain links TRBV6-5 with TRBJ2-7; the match to TRBD2 covers 13 bases. The trim removed 6 bases at V and 2 bases at J, leaving 4 bases unmatched. Germline CDR1 and CDR2: MNHEY and SVGAGI. The length of the CDR3 is 15 residues. The CDR3 is CASSLGTSGTYEQYF. The CDR3 nucleotides read TGTGCCAGCAGCCTAGGGACTAGCGGGACCTACGAGCAGTACTTC.

This clonotype has just a few counts. The rearrangement links TRBV7-9 to TRBJ2-2, with D unresolved. The germline V gene has CDR1 SEHNR and CDR2 FQNEAQ (reference sequence). The V end lost 5 bases, the J end lost 6 bases, and 7 bases lay between the germline ends. The CDR3 has 12 amino acids. CDR3 protein: CASSPPAGELFF. The DNA for the CDR3 is TGTGCCAGCAGCCCACCCGCCGGGGAGCTGTTTTTT. The variable domain in full, with the rest retrieved from reference TRBV7-9 and TRBJ2-2, is DTGVSQNPRHKITKRGQNVTFRCDPISEHNRLYWYRQTLGQGPEFLTYFQNEAQLEKSRLLSDRFSAERPKGSFSTLEIQRTEQGDSAMYLCASSPPAGELFFGEGSRLTVL.

This clonotype was recorded at least ten times. The chain couples TRBV7-2 to TRBJ2-7, with 7 bases matching TRBD2. The V segment lost 4 bases and the J segment 1 base; nucleotides outside the gene matches: 4. From germline, CDR1 is SGHTA and CDR2 FQGNSA. The CDR3 totals 14 residues. CDR3: CASSYGLDSYEQYF. The CDR3 coding sequence is TGTGCCAGCAGCTATGGACTAGATTCCTACGAGCAGTACTTC.

The chain uses TRBV7-9 and TRBJ2-7; D call uncertain. The V end lost 1 base, the J end lost 0 bases, and 1 base lay between the germline ends. CDR3 length: 12 amino acids. The germline CDR1 and CDR2 sequences are SEHNR and FQNEAQ (reference sequence). The CDR3 nucleotides are TGTGCCAGCAGCTTAGGCTCCTACGAGCAGTACTTC. The encoded protein is CASSLGSYEQYF.

This clonotype came up a few times. The gene calls are TRBV7-2 and TRBJ1-1; D possibly corresponds to TRBD1 (5 bases). The germline V and J ends were trimmed by 2 bases and 5 bases, with 15 bases remaining between them. This CDR3 comprises 15 residues. CDR1 SGHTA and CDR2 FQGNSA come from the germline V gene. The CDR3 DNA sequence: TGTGCCAGCAGCTTAATCCCAGGGCTGGGAACTGAAGCTTTCTTT. Protein sequence: CASSLIPGLGTEAFF.

This chain uses TRBV4-1 with TRBJ2-7, with 9 bases aligning to TRBD2. The germline gives CDR1 MGHRA, CDR2 YSYEKL. Trimming at V came to 6 bases and at J to 5 bases, leaving 11 bases not matched to a gene. The CDR3 has 15 residues. The CDR3 DNA sequence: TGCGCCAGCAGGCGCCCTGGCGGGAGGGCCGACGAGCAGTACTTC. It encodes CASRRPGGRADEQYF.

The V call is TRBV4-2, the J call TRBJ2-2; the match to TRBD2 covers 8 bases. CDR3 length equals 17 residues. Germline V gives CDR1 LGHNA, CDR2 YNFKEQ. V gave up 1 base and J gave up 6 bases; unmatched junction bases: 10. The CDR3 sequence: CASSQAERVGRAGELFF. The DNA for the CDR3 is TGTGCCAGCAGCCAAGCCGAGAGAGTCGGGAGGGCCGGGGAGCTGTTTTTT.

In this sample, this clonotype turned up many times. V and J are TRBV14 and TRBJ1-2; TRBD1 might be the D (5 bases). V gave up 4 bases and J gave up 5 bases, with 14 bases separating them. The CDR3 sequence is 14 residues long. Looked up from germline, CDR1 is SGHDN and CDR2 is FVKESK. Here the CDR3 reads CASSREGSWYGYTF. The DNA for the CDR3 is TGTGCCAGCAGCCGAGAGGGGAGCTGGTATGGCTACACCTTC.